This TCR beta chain is from a study of CD8 T cells in Susac syndrome (dated by TCRdb to between 2019 and 2020). Regarding the research as a whole: Of the Susac syndrome patients who were sequenced, about 6 had clinically active disease and 8 or 9 were in clinical remission. Whether CD8+ T cell activation and differentiation in Susac syndrome was antigen driven was tested using repertoire sequencing. At blood withdrawal, Susac syndrome patients were either therapy-naive, taking corticosteroids (in some cases with IVIg as well), or taking IVIg alone. Clonality of the CD8+ T cell repertoire was compared between over ten healthy donors, approximately 14 Susac syndrome patients and under 19 multiple sclerosis patients.

Note on this clonotype: Which antigen it targets is not known. Per-nucleotide qualities are absent, and no much larger clonotype sits a single base away.

What the authors observed across the whole study: Around 15 Susac-specific public clones were identified in the total CD8+ repertoire, and roughly five Susac-specific public clones were identified in the CD8+ TEMRA repertoire. Clonal expansion was seen in Susac syndrome CD8+ repertoires, peaking in CD8+ TEMRA cells and being greater in clinically active patients than in remitting ones. The number of individuals in the TCR sequencing and HLA analysis was acknowledged as relatively small.

High-throughput TCR beta sequencing profiled peripheral blood CD8+ and CD4+ T cells from healthy donors, Susac syndrome patients and multiple sclerosis patients. The Susac syndrome patients fulfilled recently defined diagnostic criteria for either definite or probable disease. Bulk CD8+ and CD4+ T cells were purified by magnetic negative isolation, while CD8+ TEMRA cells were enriched using FACS. Blood was drawn into EDTA tubes, processed within 24 hours, and PBMCs were isolated by density gradient centrifugation. PBMCs intended for TCR sequencing were cryopreserved in liquid nitrogen and thawed later in a water bath at 37 degrees C. The sorted or isolated CD4+, CD8+ and CD8+ TEMRA cells had a purity of 90% or higher. RNA was extracted with the RNeasy kit and 0.5 to 1 ug was reverse transcribed using random hexamers. The immunoSEQ multiplex PCR assay, which covers 54 Vbeta and 13 Jbeta segments, was used to amplify TCR beta CDR3 regions. To correct PCR amplification bias, a synthetic template baseline was used for both primer optimization and computational correction. On the study's bioinformatics: Only productive sequences were kept, with reads annotated to V, D and J genes according to IMGT and analyzed in immunoSEQ Analyzer. To calculate clonality, Shannon entropy was normalized by log2 of the number of productive unique sequences and then subtracted from one. For each patient and control, public and private clones were evaluated within the 100 most prevalent clones. Susac-specific clones were defined as absent from healthy and MS cohorts, around 970 published viral clones and other ImmuneACCESS disease sequences. The public reads were quality trimmed at Q25 with fastp and then assembled into clones with MiXCR by TCRdb, keeping productive beta chains. Rows are unified per CDR3 protein, each entry keeping the most common DNA and genes. The V and J calls were not made by the authors but by TCRdb's processing. The sample table contains around 100,000 distinct CDR3 sequences; only one count was recorded for about 95% of them. The biggest ten clones account for approximately 0.3% of the sample.

The specimen was CD8+ T cells from PBMCs. The TCR was taken from a human donor with Susac syndrome.

The nucleotides read TGTGCCGTGGCGGGAGCTTACGAGCAGTACTTC. Its translation reads: CAVAGAYEQYF. This chain is built from TRBV12-3 or TRBV12-4 and TRBJ2-7; 7 of the junction bases match TRBD2. At the junction V is shortened by 11 bases and J by 4 bases; bases outside the gene matches: 5. Including the terminal cysteine and phenylalanine, the CDR3 comprises 11 residues. Only the CDR3 part of the read is kept: 33 bases, read in frame from the first base.